This record looks at one TCR beta chain sequence and its context. No antigen is known for it. Data came from immunoSEQ multiplex PCR; TCRdb stores just in-frame clones and leaves some out. This sample carries about 180,000 clones, about 87% of them seen once, and the ten largest clones take 3.5% to 5.5%. This sample was included in a study of T cell responses to AZD1222 COVID-19 vaccine. Points from the study as a whole: Clonal diversity may have been underestimated, and the donors were mostly white British, with more females than males.

This CDR3 region has 14 residues. V was clipped by 5 bases and J by 4 bases, with 14 bases between them. The germline gives CDR1 LNHDA, CDR2 SQIVND (reference sequence). The V gene is TRBV19, the J gene TRBJ1-2; D is unresolved. This sample comprised peripheral blood, obtained 28 days after the second dose of the MenACWY control vaccine. The TCR sequence derives from an adult who received the MenACWY meningococcal vaccine as a control. The CDR3 DNA sequence: TGTGCCAGTAGTTCCCCGAGGAGCCCCTATGGCTACACCTTC. It yields the protein CASSSPRSPYGYTF.